A single sample gave rise to the 14 T cell receptor beta chains below, sequenced in a study of T-cell reconstitution after alpha-beta-depleted transplantation in children. The authors prepared the TCRbeta library with unique molecular identifiers. MiXCR, applied by TCRdb to the PCR reads, yields one record per CDR3 protein. The table shows 250,000 to 300,000 distinct CDR3 sequences, with more than 9% occurring only once. This sample comprised PBMCs from the stem cell graft donor, obtained from the stem cell graft. These receptor sequences come from a human donor who donated a stem cell graft to a child with SCID.

V usage is TRBV29-1 and J usage is TRBJ2-5; D not resolved. CDR1 is SQVTM, CDR2 ANQGSEA, per germline. This CDR3 region has 14 residues. V lost 6 bases, J lost 5 bases, and 19 bases lay in between. The CDR3, as DNA: TGCAGCGTCGGCGGCAGCAACCCAACGGAGACCCAGTACTTC. Its protein is CSVGGSNPTETQYF.

The chain joins TRBV20-1 to TRBJ2-2; 10 nucleotides align to TRBD2. V was pared by 2 bases and J by 0 bases, with 6 bases of the junction left unmatched. This CDR3 comprises 17 residues. Germline CDR1 reads DFQATT; CDR2 reads SNEGSKA (reference sequence). CDR3 sequence reads: CSARSLAGATNTGELFF. The CDR3 region has the DNA TGCAGTGCTAGATCCCTAGCGGGGGCGACGAACACCGGGGAGCTGTTTTTT.

This sequence joins TRBV12-3 or TRBV12-4 and TRBJ2-2, with D hard to call. Trimming removed 6 bases from V and 4 bases from J, with 9 bases in between. The CDR3 sequence is 13 residues long. CDR3 in DNA: TGTGCCAGCAGCCACCCCGCCACCGGGGAGCTGTTTTTT. Translated: CASSHPATGELFF.

This clonotype was found a few times. The CDR3: CASRDSSSDTQYF. DNA for the CDR3: TGTGCCAGCAGGGACAGTAGCTCAGATACGCAGTATTTT. This chain uses TRBV28 with TRBJ2-3; a weak D match, TRBD1 (6 bases). The germline CDR1 and CDR2 sequences are MDHEN and SYDVKM. V dropped 6 bases and J dropped 4 bases, with 11 bases sitting between them. This CDR3 has 13 residues.

The V and J genes are TRBV4-2 and TRBJ2-2, with D possibly TRBD1 on 7 matching bases. The germline V gene encodes CDR1 LGHNA and CDR2 YNFKEQ. The V end lost 4 bases, the J end lost 3 bases, and 18 bases lay between the germline ends. This CDR3 spans 17 amino acids. Here the CDR3 reads CASSPTFQGEDTGELFF. DNA for the CDR3: TGTGCCAGCAGCCCGACCTTCCAGGGGGAGGACACCGGGGAGCTGTTTTTT.

A few counts support this clonotype. The chain employs TRBV11-2 and TRBJ1-6; TRBD1 aligns across 7 bases. Germline CDR1 is SGHAT and CDR2 is FQNNGV. The CDR3 covers 15 residues. Losses at the gene ends were 5 bases for V and 3 bases for J; bases not matched to a gene: 4. The CDR3 nucleotides read TGTGCCAGCAGCCCTGGACAGGTCTATAATTCACCCCTCCACTTT. It specifies CASSPGQVYNSPLHF. Full variable domain (remainder filled in from reference TRBV11-2 and TRBJ1-6): EAGVAQSPRYKIIEKRQSVAFWCNPISGHATLYWYQQILGQGPKLLIQFQNNGVVDDSQLPKDRFSAERLKGVDSTLKIQPAKLEDSAVYLCASSPGQVYNSPLHFGNGTRLTVT.

The chain employs TRBV6-5 and TRBJ1-2, with D possibly TRBD1 on 6 matching bases. Germline loops: CDR1 MNHEY, CDR2 SVGAGI. Between the trimmed V and J ends, which lost 1 base and 2 bases, there was a span of 11 bases. This CDR3 has 15 amino acids. CDR3 bases: TGTGCCAGCAGTTACTACGGGGGCGGGAACTATGGCTACACCTTC. Its protein product is CASSYYGGGNYGYTF.

This chain uses TRBV5-1 with TRBJ2-2, with 11 bases identical to TRBD2. Germline CDR1 and CDR2: SGHRS and YFSETQ. With 2 bases clipped from V and 5 bases from J, the junction kept 8 bases outside the gene matches. The CDR3 extends over 17 amino acids. The CDR3 is CASSFQTSGEWTGELFF. DNA of the CDR3: TGCGCCAGCAGCTTCCAGACTAGCGGGGAATGGACCGGGGAGCTGTTTTTT.

J is TRBJ2-7 and V is TRBV7-8, with a tentative D call TRBD2 (6 bases). Per germline, CDR1 SGHVS and CDR2 FQNEAQ. CDR3 length equals 15 residues. V was trimmed by 6 bases and J by 4 bases, leaving 19 bases between them. This CDR3 is CASRPRGTLEYEQYF. The DNA of the CDR3 is TGTGCCAGCAGACCTCGGGGGACCCTTGAATACGAGCAGTACTTC.

V gene TRBV24-1 combines with J gene TRBJ2-5; D uncertain. The CDR3 loop spans 16 amino acids. The V gene's germline CDR1 is KGHDR and CDR2 SFDVKD. V gave up 4 bases and J gave up 5 bases, with 19 bases separating them. The CDR3 sequence is CATSDPRQAPRETQYF. Here the CDR3 DNA reads TGTGCCACCAGTGACCCCAGGCAGGCGCCTCGGGAGACCCAGTACTTC.

The rearrangement joins TRBV10-3 to TRBJ2-7; possible D gene TRBD1, 5 bases. CDR1 and CDR2 from the germline V gene are ENHRY and SYGVKD. Trimming took 9 bases from V and 3 from J, leaving 18 bases between them. The CDR3 covers 14 residues. The CDR3 sequence: CAMRDSHTNYEQYF. CDR3 DNA: TGTGCCATGAGAGACAGCCATACCAACTACGAGCAGTACTTC.

This clonotype was recorded a few times. This chain joins TRBV20-1 and TRBJ1-1; D is perhaps TRBD1 (6 bases). The CDR3 is 12 residues long. CDR1 and CDR2 from the germline V gene are DFQATT and SNEGSKA (reference sequence). Trimming removed 0 bases at V and 6 bases at J, with 8 bases between. In DNA, the CDR3 is TGCAGTGCTAGAGACCACAGGGCTGAAGCTTTCTTT. Protein sequence: CSARDHRAEAFF.

This chain joins TRBV5-1 and TRBJ2-7, with 10 positions matching TRBD2. With 6 bases clipped from V and 2 bases from J, the junction kept 14 bases outside the gene matches. CDR1 is SGHRS and CDR2 is YFSETQ in the germline V gene. The CDR3 totals 17 residues. The CDR3 loop reads CASTATSGDYSTYEQYF. CDR3 sequence (DNA): TGCGCCAGCACTGCAACTAGCGGGGATTACTCCACCTACGAGCAGTACTTC.

This clonotype was counted only a few times. This chain joins TRBV12-3 or TRBV12-4 and TRBJ1-5; 7 bases are a match to TRBD1. This CDR3 is 15 amino acids long. Trimming took 3 bases from V and 4 from J; bases not matched to a gene: 6. The CDR3 DNA reads TGTGCCAGCAGTTTCTACAGGGGATCTAATCAGCCCCAGCATTTT. Translating it yields CASSFYRGSNQPQHF.